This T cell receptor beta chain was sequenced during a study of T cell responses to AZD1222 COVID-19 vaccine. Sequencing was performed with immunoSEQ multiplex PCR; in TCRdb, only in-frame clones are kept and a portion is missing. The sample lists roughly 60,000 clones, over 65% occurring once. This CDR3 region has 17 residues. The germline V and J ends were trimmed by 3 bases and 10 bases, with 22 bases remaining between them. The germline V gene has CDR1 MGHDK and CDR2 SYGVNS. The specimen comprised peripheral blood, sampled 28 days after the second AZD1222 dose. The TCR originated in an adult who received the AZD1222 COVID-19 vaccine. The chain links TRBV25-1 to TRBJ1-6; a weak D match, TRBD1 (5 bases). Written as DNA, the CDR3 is TGTGCCAGCAGTGACGGGTCGGGGATGGGGGTGAGGTCACCCCTCCACTTT. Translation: CASSDGSGMGVRSPLHF.